This is a list of T cell receptor beta chains from one sample in a study of beta chain features in type 1 diabetes. Clones were read by immunoSEQ multiplex PCR, and TCRdb kept only the in-frame ones, dropping some. The sample has approximately 170,000 clones; 7.8% are singletons. Material for sequencing was central memory CD4+ T cells from blood. The source is a woman aged 40 to 55 with type 1 diabetes. Each CDR3 is given with its conserved first and last residue. The order of the fields is V gene, clone size, CDR3 length, D gene, J gene, CDR3 protein, CDR3 DNA. A D gene is named only where the DNA matches it firmly. Clone size is not always given. Where it is, it says once, few, many or a class for expanded clones.

>TRBV28|few|14|-|TRBJ1-5
CASNRGGVGQPQHF
TGTGCCAGCAACCGCGGGGGGGTCGGTCAGCCCCAGCATTTT
>TRBV18|few|17|TRBD1|TRBJ2-7
CASSPRGGQGGSYEQYF
TGTGCCAGCTCACCAAGGGGCGGACAGGGAGGATCATACGAGCAGTACTTC
>TRBV7-2|-|15|-|TRBJ1-5
CASSTDRQVNQPQHF
TGTGCCAGCAGCACGGACCGACAGGTCAATCAGCCCCAGCATTTT
>TRBV5-1|few|13|-|TRBJ1-5
CASSLDQGQPQHF
TGCGCCAGCAGCTTGGATCAGGGTCAGCCCCAGCATTTT
>TRBV28|few|14|-|TRBJ2-2
CASSLRQPAGELFF
TGTGCCAGCAGTTTACGACAGCCTGCCGGGGAGCTGTTTTTT
>TRBV6-6|few|15|TRBD1|TRBJ2-5
CASSAGQAPRETQYF
TGTGCCAGCAGTGCAGGACAGGCGCCGAGGGAGACCCAGTACTTC
>TRBV19|few|13|-|TRBJ2-4
CASSMDSLNIQYF
TGTGCCAGTAGTATGGACAGCCTGAACATTCAGTACTTC
>TRBV6-6|-|13|-|TRBJ2-7
CASSLGHEREQYF
TGTGCCAGCAGCCTAGGACATGAACGAGAGCAGTACTTC
>TRBV18|few|15|TRBD1|TRBJ1-4
CASSPAGTGNEKLFF
TGTGCCAGCTCACCGGCCGGGACAGGAAATGAAAAACTGTTTTTT
>TRBV28|few|13|-|TRBJ1-5
CASLRQANQPQHF
TGTGCCAGCCTAAGACAGGCCAATCAGCCCCAGCATTTT
>TRBV6-5|few|13|-|TRBJ1-5
CASRLRGNQPQHF
TGTGCCAGCAGATTACGGGGAAATCAGCCCCAGCATTTT
>TRBV30|few|15|-|TRBJ1-5
CACTTLGGPNQPQHF
TGTGCCTGTACTACCCTGGGAGGGCCAAATCAGCCCCAGCATTTT
>TRBV5-6|few|17|TRBD1|TRBJ2-5
CASSLATGPGRQETQYF
TGTGCCAGCAGCTTGGCGACAGGGCCGGGGCGGCAGGAGACCCAGTACTTC
>TRBV7-3|-|16|TRBD2|TRBJ2-3
CASSLRASGAWDTQYF
TGTGCCAGCAGCTTAAGGGCTAGCGGTGCATGGGATACGCAGTATTTT
>TRBV18|-|13|-|TRBJ2-7
CASSPPSSYEQYF
TGTGCCAGCTCACCCCCCAGCTCCTACGAGCAGTACTTC
>TRBV28|few|14|-|TRBJ2-5
CASRVNPRRETQYF
TGTGCCAGCAGGGTGAACCCCCGGCGGGAGACCCAGTACTTC
>TRBV9|few|14|TRBD1|TRBJ1-4
CASSVGQGREKLFF
TGTGCCAGCAGCGTAGGACAGGGCCGTGAAAAACTGTTTTTT
>TRBV2|-|15|-|TRBJ1-3
CASIYGHSDGNTIYF
TGTGCCAGCATCTACGGACACAGCGACGGAAACACCATATATTTT
>TRBV7-3|-|16|TRBD2|TRBJ2-1
CASSGTSGAGRNEQFF
TGTGCCAGCAGCGGGACCTCCGGAGCGGGGCGCAATGAGCAGTTCTTC
>TRBV7-2|few|16|-|TRBJ1-2
CASSFGTPHPRHGYTF
TGTGCCAGCAGCTTTGGGACACCTCACCCCAGGCATGGCTACACCTTC
>TRBV15|-|15|TRBD2|TRBJ2-3
CATSREGGEVDTQYF
TGTGCCACCAGCAGAGAGGGGGGGGAGGTAGATACGCAGTATTTT
>TRBV7-2|few|14|TRBD1|TRBJ2-5
CASSPGQGKETQYF
TGTGCCAGCAGCCCGGGACAGGGGAAAGAGACCCAGTACTTC
>TRBV5-1|-|15|TRBD1|TRBJ2-7
CASSMSQGAIDEQYF
TGCGCCAGCAGCATGAGCCAGGGGGCGATCGACGAGCAGTACTTC
>TRBV5-1|-|14|-|TRBJ2-5
CASSQTGEGETQYF
TGCGCCAGCAGCCAGACAGGGGAGGGAGAGACCCAGTACTTC
>TRBV18|few|16|TRBD1|TRBJ1-5
CASSPRGTGPEQPQHF
TGTGCCAGCTCACCACGGGGGACAGGACCTGAGCAGCCCCAGCATTTT
>TRBV7-6|-|14|-|TRBJ2-5
CASSLGPSMETQYF
TGTGCCAGCAGCTTAGGGCCTAGCATGGAGACCCAGTACTTC
>TRBV6-1|few|14|TRBD1|TRBJ1-1
CASEAGTASTEAFF
TGTGCCAGCGAGGCCGGGACAGCGAGCACTGAAGCTTTCTTT
>TRBV2|few|14|-|TRBJ1-6
CASSGRQSNSPLHF
TGTGCCAGCAGTGGACGACAGAGCAATTCACCCCTCCACTTT
>TRBV15|-|15|TRBD1|TRBJ1-2
CATSSQAGGGYGYTF
TGTGCCACCAGCAGCCAGGCAGGGGGAGGATATGGCTACACCTTC
>TRBV28|few|15|TRBD1|TRBJ2-3
CATDGQGARADTQYF
TGTGCCACCGACGGACAGGGGGCGAGGGCAGATACGCAGTATTTT
>TRBV30|-|16|TRBD1|TRBJ2-6
CAWSRTGGKGANVLTF
TGTGCCTGGAGTCGGACAGGGGGGAAAGGGGCCAACGTCCTGACTTTC
>TRBV28|few|12|-|TRBJ2-7
CASSLYSQGQYF
TGTGCCAGCAGTTTATACTCCCAGGGGCAGTACTTC
>TRBV7-2|-|14|TRBD2|TRBJ2-7
CASRPGGAQGEQYF
TGTGCCAGCAGGCCGGGGGGGGCTCAGGGCGAGCAGTACTTC
>TRBV15|few|15|-|TRBJ2-7
CATSRDPGTSYEQYF
TGTGCCACCAGCAGAGATCCGGGGACTTCCTACGAGCAGTACTTC
>TRBV9|once|14|TRBD1|TRBJ1-1
CASSAQGANTEAFF
TGTGCCAGCAGCGCACAGGGGGCCAACACTGAAGCTTTCTTT
>TRBV6-5|-|13|-|TRBJ1-2
CASSYGGNYGYTF
TGTGCCAGCAGTTACGGAGGGAACTATGGCTACACCTTC
>TRBV28|few|13|TRBD1|TRBJ1-5
CASSTGVDQPQHF
TGTGCCAGCAGCACAGGGGTGGATCAGCCCCAGCATTTT
>TRBV7-2|many|14|-|TRBJ1-2
CASSFQDTIYGYTF
TGTGCCAGCAGCTTTCAGGACACAATCTATGGCTACACCTTC
>TRBV5-1|-|15|TRBD1|TRBJ2-2
CASREAGGVTGELFF
TGCGCCAGCAGAGAGGCAGGGGGTGTCACCGGGGAGCTGTTTTTT
>TRBV5-1|few|15|-|TRBJ1-1
CASRFSVGGDTEAFF
TGCGCCAGCAGATTCTCCGTGGGGGGGGACACTGAAGCTTTCTTT
>TRBV7-2|-|13|TRBD1|TRBJ1-2
CATQTGWGYGYTF
TGTGCCACCCAGACAGGGTGGGGATATGGCTACACCTTC
>TRBV5-6|-|16|TRBD2|TRBJ2-3
CASSLTSGSGTDTQYF
TGTGCCAGCAGCCTGACTAGCGGGAGCGGCACAGATACGCAGTATTTT
>TRBV19|many|18|TRBD1|TRBJ2-1
CASSIPGLRQGASNEQFF
TGTGCCAGTAGTATCCCGGGCCTTAGACAGGGGGCTTCCAATGAGCAGTTCTTC
>TRBV5-4|few|15|TRBD1|TRBJ2-7
CASSSDRGGFYEQYF
TGTGCCAGCAGCTCTGACAGGGGAGGATTCTACGAGCAGTACTTC